Reported below is one T cell receptor (beta chain). The record originates from a study of blood T cell repertoires in COVID-19. On the study more broadly: Collection of acute and convalescent COVID-19 samples took place in the United States, Italy and Spain. Sample material is recorded as cDNA or gDNA derived from T cells, B-cell-depleted T cells, or PBMCs.

The germline gives CDR1 MNHNS, CDR2 SASEGT. CDR3 length equals 15 residues. The V end was cut by 2 bases, the J end by 4 bases, with 12 bases between. The Seattle patients, enrolled during active infection, were followed longitudinally. Methods used by the authors: Quantification of nucleated cells was approximated via reference gene primer amplification. Sequencing was performed with immunoSEQ multiplex PCR; in TCRdb, only in-frame clones are kept and a portion is missing. The V and J calls and clone size were taken over from that table, and D and trimming were inferred from the DNA. The table includes about 150,000 clones, 65% to 90% detected once.

This chain connects TRBV6-1 to TRBJ1-3; D uncertain. What was sequenced was peripheral blood. This clonotype was obtained from an older woman with COVID-19, enrolled during active disease. Here the CDR3 DNA reads TGTGCCAGCAGTGAATCAGCGCCGGGGGGAAACACCATATATTTT. Translated, it gives CASSESAPGGNTIYF.